This T cell receptor (beta chain) was observed in a study of cytomegalovirus exposure and HLA in healthy donors. General study points: Associated with cytomegalovirus, according to the listing, were 150 to 200 TCR beta chains. The authors confirmed in vitro that three CMV-associated chains were specific for CMV antigens. Researchers had no immune exposure information except CMV serostatus available.

Both 60 Vbeta primers and 13 Jbeta primers went into the PCR. TCRdb's table, derived via immunoSEQ multiplex PCR, lists solely in-frame clones and lacks some. The data show about 200,000 clones, roughly 77% seen once. Comments on this clone: The antigen is unknown.

Sequencing used PBMCs. The source is a woman between 50 and 59 years old in good health and CMV-seronegative.

Here the CDR3 reads CASSLEASVSYEQYF. The CDR3 bases are TGCGCCAGCAGCTTGGAGGCTAGCGTATCCTACGAGCAGTACTTC. This chain joins TRBV5-1 and TRBJ2-7; D may be TRBD2 (6 bases). With 0 bases removed from V and 1 base from J, the gap between germline ends came to 11 bases. Per germline, CDR1 SGHRS and CDR2 YFSETQ. The CDR3 is made up of 15 amino acids.